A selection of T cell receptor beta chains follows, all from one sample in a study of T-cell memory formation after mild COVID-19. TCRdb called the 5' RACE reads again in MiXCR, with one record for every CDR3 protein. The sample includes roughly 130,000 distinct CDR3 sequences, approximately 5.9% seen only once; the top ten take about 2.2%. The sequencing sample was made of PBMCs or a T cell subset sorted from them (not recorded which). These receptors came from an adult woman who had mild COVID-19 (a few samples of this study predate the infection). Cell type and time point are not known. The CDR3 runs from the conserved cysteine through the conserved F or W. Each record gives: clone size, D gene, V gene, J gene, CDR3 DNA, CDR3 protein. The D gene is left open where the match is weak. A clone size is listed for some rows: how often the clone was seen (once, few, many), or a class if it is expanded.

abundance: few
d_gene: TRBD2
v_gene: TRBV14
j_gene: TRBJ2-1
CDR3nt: TGTGCCAGCGCGGGACTAGGGTCCTACAATGAGCAGTTCTTC
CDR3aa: CASAGLGSYNEQFF

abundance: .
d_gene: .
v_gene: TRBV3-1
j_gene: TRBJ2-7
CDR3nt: TGTGCCAGCAGCCAAGTTCACTACGAGCAGTACTTC
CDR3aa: CASSQVHYEQYF

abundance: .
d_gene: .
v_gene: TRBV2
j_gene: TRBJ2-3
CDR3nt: TGTGCCAGCAGTCCCTCCAGGAACACAGATACGCAGTATTTT
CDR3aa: CASSPSRNTDTQYF

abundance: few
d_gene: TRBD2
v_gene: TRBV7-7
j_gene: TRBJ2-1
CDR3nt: TGTGCTAGCAGCTACGATAATCCTCTACCTAGCGGACTACACAATGAGCAGTTCTTC
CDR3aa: CASSYDNPLPSGLHNEQFF

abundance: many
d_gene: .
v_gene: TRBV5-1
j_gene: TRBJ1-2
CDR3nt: TGCGCCAGCAGCTTGGGTCGGGGCAGGGTCGATAGCTATGGCTACACCTTC
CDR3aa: CASSLGRGRVDSYGYTF

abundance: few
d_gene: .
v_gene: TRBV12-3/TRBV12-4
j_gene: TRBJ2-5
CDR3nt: TGTGCCAGCAGTTCCGGCCCCGGGTTTGAGACCCAGTACTTC
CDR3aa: CASSSGPGFETQYF

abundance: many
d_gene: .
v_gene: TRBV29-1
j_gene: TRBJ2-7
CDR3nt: TGCAGCGTTGGGAGCCTGGGCCAGAGAGCCTACGAGCAGTACTTC
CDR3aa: CSVGSLGQRAYEQYF

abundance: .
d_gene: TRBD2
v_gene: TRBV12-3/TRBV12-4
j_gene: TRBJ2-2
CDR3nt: TGTGCCAGCAGTTTACGGGGACTAGCGGGAGCGGTGACCGGGGAGCTGTTTTTT
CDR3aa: CASSLRGLAGAVTGELFF

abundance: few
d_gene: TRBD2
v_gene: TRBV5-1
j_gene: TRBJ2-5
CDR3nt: TGCGCCAGCAGCTTATCCGGGACTAGCGGGGTAGAGACCCAGTACTTC
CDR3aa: CASSLSGTSGVETQYF

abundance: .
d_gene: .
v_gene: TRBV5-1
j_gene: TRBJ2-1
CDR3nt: TGCGCCAGCACCACGGCAGGGGGGACCTACAATGAGCAGTTCTTC
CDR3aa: CASTTAGGTYNEQFF

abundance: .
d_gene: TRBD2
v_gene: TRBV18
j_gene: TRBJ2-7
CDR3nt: TGTGCCAGCTCACAGGGAGGGCCTACCGAGCAGTACTTC
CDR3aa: CASSQGGPTEQYF

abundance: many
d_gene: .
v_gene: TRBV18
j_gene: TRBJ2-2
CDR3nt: TGTGCCAGCTCACCACGCGAAGGGATCACCGGGGAGCTGTTTTTT
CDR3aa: CASSPREGITGELFF

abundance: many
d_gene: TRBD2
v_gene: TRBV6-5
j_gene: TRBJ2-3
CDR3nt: TGTGCCACGAAACTAGCGATCGGCACAGATACGCAGTATTTT
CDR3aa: CATKLAIGTDTQYF

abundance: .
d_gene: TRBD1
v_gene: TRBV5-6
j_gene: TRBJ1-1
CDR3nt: TGTGCCAGCAGCTCCCGATATCTATTTGGACAGGGTAGGAGAACTGAAGCTTTCTTT
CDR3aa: CASSSRYLFGQGRRTEAFF

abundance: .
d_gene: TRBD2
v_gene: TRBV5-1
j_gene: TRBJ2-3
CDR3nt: TGCGCCAGCAGGATGGCGGGAGGAATCGCAGATACGCAGTATTTT
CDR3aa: CASRMAGGIADTQYF

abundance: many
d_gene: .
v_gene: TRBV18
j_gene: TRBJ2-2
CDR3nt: TGTGCCAGCTCACCACAGAAGAACACCGGGGAGCTGTTTTTT
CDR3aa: CASSPQKNTGELFF

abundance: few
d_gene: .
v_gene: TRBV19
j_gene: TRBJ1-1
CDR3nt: TGTGCCAGTAGTATAGATCGCGGGGGGCGCGGAGCTTTCTTT
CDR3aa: CASSIDRGGRGAFF

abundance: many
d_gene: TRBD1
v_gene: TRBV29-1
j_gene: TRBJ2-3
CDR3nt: TGCAGCGCCATTGGTGGGGACAGGGCCACAGATACGCAGTATTTT
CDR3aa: CSAIGGDRATDTQYF

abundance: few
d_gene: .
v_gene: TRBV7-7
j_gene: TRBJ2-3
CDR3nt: TGTGCTAGCAGCTTAACCTTTTCAGATACGCAGTATTTT
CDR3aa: CASSLTFSDTQYF

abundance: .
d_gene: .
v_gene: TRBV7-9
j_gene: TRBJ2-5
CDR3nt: TGTGCCAGCAGCTCCAGCGTAAAAGAGACCCAGTACTTC
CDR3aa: CASSSSVKETQYF

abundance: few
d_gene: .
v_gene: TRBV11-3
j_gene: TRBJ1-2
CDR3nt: TGTGCCAGCAGCGATCCGCGTCGACAGGACTATGGCTACACCTTC
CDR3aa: CASSDPRRQDYGYTF

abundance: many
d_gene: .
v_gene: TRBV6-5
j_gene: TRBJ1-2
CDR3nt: TGTGCCAGCAGTTACGAGGGACGGCCATATGGCTACACCTTC
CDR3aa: CASSYEGRPYGYTF

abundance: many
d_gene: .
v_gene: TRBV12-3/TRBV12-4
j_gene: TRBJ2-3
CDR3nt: TGTGCCAGCAGTCCTCATCGGCGCACAGATACGCAGTATTTT
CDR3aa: CASSPHRRTDTQYF

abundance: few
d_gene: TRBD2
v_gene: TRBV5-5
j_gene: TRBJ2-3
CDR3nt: TGTGCCAGCAGCCAGAGACTAGCGGGGGGGCCTAGAGATACGCAGTATTTT
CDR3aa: CASSQRLAGGPRDTQYF

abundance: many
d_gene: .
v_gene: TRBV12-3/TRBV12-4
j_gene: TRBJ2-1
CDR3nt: TGTGCCAGCAGTTTCTCGAGCTCCTACAATGAGCAGTTCTTC
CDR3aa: CASSFSSSYNEQFF

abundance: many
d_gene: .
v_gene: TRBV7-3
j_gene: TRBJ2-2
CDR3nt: TGTGCCAGCAGCTTAAGTAGAGACACCGGGGAGCTGTTTTTT
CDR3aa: CASSLSRDTGELFF

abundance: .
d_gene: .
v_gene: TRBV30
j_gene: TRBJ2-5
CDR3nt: TGTGCCTGGAGGGGGATCCTCCAAGAGACCCAGTACTTC
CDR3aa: CAWRGILQETQYF

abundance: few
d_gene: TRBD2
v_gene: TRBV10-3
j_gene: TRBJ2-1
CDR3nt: TGTGCCATCAGTGAGATGGGGGGGGCCTACAATGAGCAGTTCTTC
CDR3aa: CAISEMGGAYNEQFF

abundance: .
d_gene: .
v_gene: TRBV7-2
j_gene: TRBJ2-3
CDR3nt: TGTGCCAGCAGGGTGGGGGGAAATGGGGCAGATACGCAGTATTTT
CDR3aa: CASRVGGNGADTQYF